This entry is about one TCR beta chain. This entry belongs to a study of blood T cell repertoires in COVID-19. Study-wide background: The United States, Italy and Spain provided the acute and convalescent COVID-19 samples.

This CDR3 is built from 18 residues. CDR1 and CDR2 (germline): SGDLS, YYNGEE. Trimming took 4 bases from V and 12 from J; bases not matched to a gene: 19. Method: immunoSEQ multiplex PCR; TCRdb's copy keeps in-frame clones and lacks some. The sample comprises about 280,000 clones, around 90% of which are singletons, and under 2.5% rests with the top ten. J is TRBJ1-4 and V is TRBV9, with 12 bases lining up with TRBD1. The sequencing input was peripheral blood. This clonotype originated in a man aged 45 to 65 with acute or convalescent COVID-19. The CDR3 DNA reads as TGTGCCAGCAGCCTATTACCGGGACAGGGGGCCCGTTTTGAGGAACTGTTTTTT. It translates to CASSLLPGQGARFEELFF.